Following are 29 T cell receptor beta chains from one sample sequenced in a study of T cell repertoires in cytomegalovirus infection. Each CDR3 protein gets one entry after TCRdb re-called the reads with MiXCR. The table shows around 300,000 distinct CDR3 sequences, with 20% to 25% occurring only once. Antigens of these TCRs are unknown. The starting material was cultured PBMCs, obtained from culture after CMV antigen stimulation. Receptors originate from a human donor in good health (CMV status not recorded). Some clones in this sample may be carry-over from other donors' samples.

The rearrangement joins TRBV6-6 to TRBJ2-1, with 10 bases matching TRBD2. This CDR3 contains 18 residues. Germline CDR1 MNHNY, CDR2 SVGAGI (reference sequence). The V gene end was trimmed by 0 bases and the J gene end by 8 bases; junction bases not matched to a gene: 13. The CDR3 DNA follows: TGTGCCAGCAGTTACTCGCAACAATCTAGCGGGAGCATCTATGAGCAGTTCTTC. The encoded protein is CASSYSQQSSGSIYEQFF.

This clonotype was detected many times. The chain is built from TRBV11-2 and TRBJ2-1; no clear D gene. The CDR3 runs to 11 residues. Germline V gene sequence: CDR1 SGHAT, CDR2 FQNNGV. The V end lost 3 bases, the J end lost 9 bases, and 6 bases lay between the germline ends. CDR3 residues: CASSFLAEQFF. CDR3 coding DNA: TGTGCCAGCAGCTTTCTCGCTGAGCAGTTCTTC.

Only a few counts were recorded for this clonotype. V usage is TRBV4-1 and J usage is TRBJ1-5, with D hard to call. Germline CDR1 is MGHRA and CDR2 is YSYEKL. The CDR3 contains 15 residues. The V end was cut by 0 bases, the J end by 2 bases, with 8 bases between. DNA of the CDR3: TGCGCCAGCAGCCAAGATAGTCGGGGCAATCAGCCCCAGCATTTT. Its protein product is CASSQDSRGNQPQHF.

This clonotype was observed a few times. This CDR3 reads CASSIDTAGGPYEQYF. The CDR3 nucleotides are TGTGCCAGTAGTATAGATACGGCGGGAGGACCCTACGAGCAGTACTTC. V and J are TRBV19 and TRBJ2-7; 8 nucleotides agree with TRBD2. Germline CDR1 is LNHDA and CDR2 is SQIVND (reference sequence). Trimming removed 0 bases from V and 2 bases from J; junction bases left unmatched: 6. The CDR3 runs to 16 residues.

V gene TRBV2 combines with J gene TRBJ2-2; 12 nucleotides align to TRBD2. Germline V CDR1 and CDR2: SNHLY, FYNNEI. The CDR3 loop spans 16 amino acids. The V gene end was trimmed by 6 bases and the J gene end by 5 bases; junction bases not matched to a gene: 7. The CDR3 DNA reads TGTGCCAGCAGCGCAACTAGCGGGAGGAGTACCGGGGAGCTGTTTTTT. This translates into CASSATSGRSTGELFF.

The chain joins TRBV7-2 to TRBJ2-1; tentative D call: TRBD2 (6 bases). In germline, CDR1 is SGHTA, CDR2 FQGNSA. The CDR3 loop spans 14 amino acids. Between the trimmed V and J ends, which lost 3 bases and 3 bases, there was a span of 9 bases. The CDR3 region has the DNA TGTGCCAGCAGCTTCGGTAGCGGCTACAATGAGCAGTTCTTC. Translating gives CASSFGSGYNEQFF. Variable domain in full (rest from reference TRBV7-2 and TRBJ2-1): GAGVSQSPSNKVTEKGKDVELRCDPISGHTALYWYRQSLGQGLEFLIYFQGNSAPDKSGLPSDRFSAERTGGSVSTLTIQRTQQEDSAVYLCASSFGSGYNEQFFGPGTRLTVL.

This sequence joins TRBV12-3 or TRBV12-4 and TRBJ1-1; D is perhaps TRBD1 (5 bases). Trimming removed 6 bases from V and 6 bases from J, with 14 bases in between. CDR3 length: 13 residues. The CDR3 here is CASRLLGGPEAFF. The CDR3 DNA reads as TGTGCCAGCAGACTATTGGGGGGACCTGAAGCTTTCTTT.

The sample holds a few counts of this clonotype. The chain joins TRBV4-3 to TRBJ2-2; 9 nucleotides line up with TRBD2. This CDR3 contains 18 residues. In germline, CDR1 is LGHNA, CDR2 YSLEER. Trimming took 1 base from V and 4 from J; bases not matched to a gene: 10. CDR3: CASSQALLAGVGTGELFF. The CDR3 DNA reads TGCGCCAGCAGCCAAGCACTCTTAGCGGGAGTAGGCACCGGGGAGCTGTTTTTT.

Written as DNA, the CDR3 is TGTGCCAGCAGCTCGATGACAGGGACGGCCGGAGCTTTCTTT. It yields the protein CASSSMTGTAGAFF. V gene TRBV7-9 combines with J gene TRBJ1-1; 7 nucleotides agree with TRBD1. The CDR3 is made up of 14 amino acids. Losses at the gene ends were 4 bases for V and 10 bases for J; bases not matched to a gene: 12. CDR1 and CDR2 from the germline V gene are SEHNR and FQNEAQ (reference sequence).

V is TRBV20-1 and J is TRBJ2-7; 9 nucleotides agree with TRBD2. J was trimmed by 7 bases and V by 3 bases; bases with no gene match: 10. Looked up from germline, CDR1 is DFQATT and CDR2 is SNEGSKA (reference sequence). The CDR3 runs to 14 residues. DNA of the CDR3: TGCAGTGCTAGCGGCGGGAGGGCCTTCGGGGAGCAGTACTTC. It yields the protein CSASGGRAFGEQYF.

This clonotype was observed a few times. The chain joins TRBV27 to TRBJ1-1; 9 bases fit TRBD1. Looked up from germline, CDR1 is MNHEY and CDR2 is SMNVEV (reference sequence). The V gene end was trimmed by 3 bases and the J gene end by 5 bases; junction bases not matched to a gene: 1. CDR3 size: 13 residues. CDR3 sequence (DNA): TGTGCCAGCAGTTTTGGGACAGGGACTGAAGCTTTCTTT. Translating it yields CASSFGTGTEAFF.

The chain employs TRBV19 and TRBJ1-5; no reliable D call. Germline V lookup: CDR1 LNHDA, CDR2 SQIVND (reference sequence). This CDR3 comprises 14 residues. The V gene lost 2 bases and the J gene lost 7 bases, with 12 bases spanning the gap. This CDR3 reads CASSIRGTEQPQHF. The DNA for the CDR3 is TGTGCCAGTAGTATAAGAGGTACAGAGCAGCCCCAGCATTTT.

This clonotype has ten or more counts. The V call is TRBV4-3, the J call TRBJ2-7, with 8 bases fitting TRBD1. Germline V gene lookup returns CDR1 LGHNA and CDR2 YSLEER. The junction had 10 bases not matched to a gene; V was cut back by 4 bases and J by 5 bases. The CDR3 has 15 residues. CDR3 sequence (DNA): TGCGCCAGCAGCCGGGCGACAGGGGTGCTCAACGAGCAGTACTTC. It is translated as CASSRATGVLNEQYF.

The chain links TRBV7-9 to TRBJ2-1, with a weak D call TRBD1 (6 bases). Germline CDR1 SEHNR, CDR2 FQNEAQ (reference sequence). The CDR3 contains 14 residues. The V end was cut by 4 bases, the J end by 10 bases, with 17 bases between. The CDR3 region has the DNA TGTGCCAGCAGCTCGCGAGGACAGACGGAGGAGCAGTTCTTC. Translated, it gives CASSSRGQTEEQFF.

This clonotype occurred many times. Relative to the germline gene, one junction end is altered; a read error may explain this. V and J are TRBV7-2 and TRBJ2-1; the D is unclear. This CDR3 has 11 amino acids. Per the germline V gene, CDR1 is SGHTA and CDR2 is FQGNSA. The CDR3 protein is CASSLYSEQFF. The CDR3 DNA is TGTGCCAGCAGCCTCTACAGTGAGCAGTTCTTC.

This clonotype was seen repeatedly, ten times or more. The chain uses TRBV7-3 and TRBJ1-1; 7 bases line up with TRBD1. J lost 3 bases, V lost 2 bases, and 3 bases had no gene match. Germline CDR1 SGHTA, CDR2 FQGTGA. The CDR3 is 14 amino acids. CDR3 amino acids: CASSLAGGHTEAFF. As DNA, the CDR3 is TGTGCCAGCAGCTTAGCAGGGGGTCACACTGAAGCTTTCTTT.

The sample holds many counts of this clonotype. The chain carries TRBV7-2 and TRBJ2-5, with 8 nucleotides matching TRBD2. Unmatched junction bases numbered 6, after V lost 1 base and J lost 2 bases. The CDR3 is made up of 16 amino acids. Looked up from germline, CDR1 is SGHTA and CDR2 is FQGNSA. The CDR3 region is CASSLGLLAGQETQYF. CDR3 bases: TGTGCCAGCAGCTTAGGATTATTAGCGGGACAAGAGACCCAGTACTTC.

The chain employs TRBV7-2 and TRBJ1-2; D gene unclear. This CDR3 comprises 13 residues. Germline assignment: CDR1 SGHTA and CDR2 FQGNSA. The V gene lost 6 bases and the J gene lost 7 bases, with 15 bases spanning the gap. The CDR3 loop is CASRLIEASGYTF. As DNA, the CDR3 is TGTGCCAGCAGACTTATAGAAGCCTCTGGCTACACCTTC.

The chain has TRBV24-1 and TRBJ2-1; D not certain. The CDR3 totals 14 residues. Trimming cost V 5 bases and J 4 bases, with 11 bases left between them. CDR1 KGHDR and CDR2 SFDVKD come from the germline V gene. CDR3 loop: CATSAPGPYNEQFF. The DNA for the CDR3 is TGTGCCACCAGTGCCCCGGGCCCTTACAATGAGCAGTTCTTC.

This clonotype was detected a few times. The V gene is TRBV4-1, the J gene TRBJ2-2, with D maybe TRBD2 (5 bases). From germline, CDR1 is MGHRA and CDR2 YSYEKL. The CDR3 is made up of 13 amino acids. V lost 3 bases, J lost 7 bases, and 9 bases lay in between. CDR3 nucleotide sequence: TGCGCCAGCAGCCACGGGAATAACGGGGAGCTGTTTTTT. Amino acids: CASSHGNNGELFF.

The V and J genes are TRBV28 and TRBJ2-7; TRBD1 is a possible D gene (5 bases). CDR3 size: 14 residues. Trimming took off 3 bases at V and 4 bases at J, with 13 bases between the two ends. Germline values: CDR1 MDHEN, CDR2 SYDVKM. The CDR3 loop is CASSFSGQIYEQYF. As DNA, the CDR3 is TGTGCCAGCAGTTTTTCAGGACAAATATACGAGCAGTACTTC.

J is TRBJ2-7 and V is TRBV7-8; no definite D call. This CDR3 comprises 13 residues. The V gene's germline CDR1 is SGHVS and CDR2 FQNEAQ. The V end lost 2 bases, the J end lost 7 bases, and 12 bases lay between the germline ends. The CDR3 DNA reads TGTGCCAGCAGCTTACCTCCTTTTAGGGAGCAGTACTTC. Residues: CASSLPPFREQYF.

V is TRBV19 and J is TRBJ1-1; maybe TRBD1 (5 bases). Trimming shortened V by 4 bases and J by 1 base, and 7 bases separated the two germline ends. Germline assignment: CDR1 LNHDA and CDR2 SQIVND (reference sequence). This CDR3 contains 13 residues. CDR3 in amino acids: CASSRQWNTEAFF. The CDR3 DNA is TGTGCCAGTAGTAGACAGTGGAACACTGAAGCTTTCTTT.

The V gene is TRBV10-3, the J gene TRBJ2-4; D may be TRBD1 (5 bases). This CDR3 spans 13 amino acids. Per the germline V gene, CDR1 is ENHRY and CDR2 is SYGVKD. V shed 10 bases and J shed 8 bases, with 18 bases lying between them. The CDR3 region has the DNA TGTGCCACCTCGACAGTTAATGAATACATTCAGTACTTC. It codes for CATSTVNEYIQYF.

The chain employs TRBV5-4 and TRBJ2-1; 10 bases are a match to TRBD2. The CDR3 length is 18 residues. J was trimmed by 1 base and V by 2 bases; bases with no gene match: 9. Germline V gives CDR1 SGHNT, CDR2 YYREEE (reference sequence). In DNA form, the CDR3 reads TGTGCCAGCAGCTTAGGACTAGCGGCGTTAACTTCCTACAATGAGCAGTTCTTC. Amino acid sequence: CASSLGLAALTSYNEQFF.

The chain couples TRBV24-1 to TRBJ2-3; D uncertain. Germline values: CDR1 KGHDR, CDR2 SFDVKD. Trimming took 4 bases from V and 1 from J, leaving 8 bases between them. The length of the CDR3 is 14 residues. The CDR3 reads CATSETPGTDTQYF. The CDR3 bases are TGTGCCACCAGTGAGACACCCGGCACAGATACGCAGTATTTT.

This clonotype was found a few times. CDR3: CASRDKPGHFSGNTIYF. The CDR3 bases are TGTGCCAGCAGAGATAAGCCCGGGCATTTCTCTGGAAACACCATATATTTT. The V and J genes are TRBV28 and TRBJ1-3; no clear D. Trimming removed 6 bases from V and 0 bases from J, with 18 bases in between. CDR1 is MDHEN and CDR2 is SYDVKM in the germline V gene. The CDR3 totals 17 residues. The full variable domain, completed using reference TRBV28 and TRBJ1-3, is DVKVTQSSRYLVKRTGEKVFLECVQDMDHENMFWYRQDPGLGLRLIYFSYDVKMKEKGDIPEGYSVSREKKERFSLILESASTNQTSMYLCASRDKPGHFSGNTIYFGEGSWLTVV.

There are many counts of this clonotype. J is TRBJ1-1 and V is TRBV12-3 or TRBV12-4; D remains ambiguous. V was cut by 6 bases and J by 0 bases, with 11 bases left in between. The CDR3 loop spans 14 amino acids. The CDR3 here is CASSPRTVNTEAFF. CDR3 DNA sequence: TGTGCCAGCAGCCCTCGGACGGTGAACACTGAAGCTTTCTTT.

V is TRBV12-3 or TRBV12-4 and J is TRBJ2-2; 9 nucleotides line up with TRBD1. The CDR3 consists of 18 residues. V gave up 4 bases and J gave up 1 base; unmatched junction bases: 10. This CDR3 reads CASSSGTGKPGNTGELFF. Here the CDR3 DNA reads TGTGCCAGCAGTTCCGGGACAGGGAAGCCTGGGAACACCGGGGAGCTGTTTTTT.